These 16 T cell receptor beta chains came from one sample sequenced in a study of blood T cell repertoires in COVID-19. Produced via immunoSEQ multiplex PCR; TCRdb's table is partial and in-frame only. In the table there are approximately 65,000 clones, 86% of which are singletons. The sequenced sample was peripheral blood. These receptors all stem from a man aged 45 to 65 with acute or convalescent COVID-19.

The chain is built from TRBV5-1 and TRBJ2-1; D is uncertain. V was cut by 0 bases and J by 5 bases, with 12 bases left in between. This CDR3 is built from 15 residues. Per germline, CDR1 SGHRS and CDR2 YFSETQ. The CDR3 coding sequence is TGCGCCAGCAGCTTGGTTGCCCAAGCCGACAATGAGCAGTTCTTC. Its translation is CASSLVAQADNEQFF.

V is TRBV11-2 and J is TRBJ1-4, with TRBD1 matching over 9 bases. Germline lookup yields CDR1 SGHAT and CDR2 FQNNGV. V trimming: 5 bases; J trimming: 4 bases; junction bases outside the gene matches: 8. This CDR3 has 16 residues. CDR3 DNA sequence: TGTGCCAGCAGCCGGGACAGGGACCGACATAATGAAAAACTGTTTTTT. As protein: CASSRDRDRHNEKLFF.

DNA for the CDR3: TGTGCCAGTAGTATGGATTGGGACAGCTCCTACGAGCAGTACTTC. This gives the protein CASSMDWDSSYEQYF. The rearrangement uses TRBV19 and TRBJ2-7, with 7 bases lining up with TRBD1. CDR1 and CDR2 from the germline V gene are LNHDA and SQIVND (reference sequence). Trimming removed 3 bases from V and 0 bases from J; junction bases left unmatched: 5. CDR3 size: 15 residues.

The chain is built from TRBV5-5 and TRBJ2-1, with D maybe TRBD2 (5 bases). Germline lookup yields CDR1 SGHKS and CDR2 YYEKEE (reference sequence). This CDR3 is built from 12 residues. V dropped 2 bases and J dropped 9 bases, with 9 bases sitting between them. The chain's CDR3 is CASSLVASEQFF. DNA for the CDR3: TGTGCCAGCAGCTTAGTAGCGTCTGAGCAGTTCTTC.

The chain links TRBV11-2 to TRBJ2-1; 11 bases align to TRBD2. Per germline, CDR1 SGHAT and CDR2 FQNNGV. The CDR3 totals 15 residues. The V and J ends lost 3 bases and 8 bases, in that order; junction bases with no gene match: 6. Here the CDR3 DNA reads TGTGCCAGCAGCTTCTTAGCGGGAGGGCCGGATGAGCAGTTCTTC. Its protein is CASSFLAGGPDEQFF.

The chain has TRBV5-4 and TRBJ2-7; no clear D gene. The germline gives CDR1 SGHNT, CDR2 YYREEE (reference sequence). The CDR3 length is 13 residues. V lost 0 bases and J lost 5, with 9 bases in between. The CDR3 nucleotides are TGTGCCAGCAGCTTGGGGGCCCAGGACGAGCAGTACTTC. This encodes CASSLGAQDEQYF.

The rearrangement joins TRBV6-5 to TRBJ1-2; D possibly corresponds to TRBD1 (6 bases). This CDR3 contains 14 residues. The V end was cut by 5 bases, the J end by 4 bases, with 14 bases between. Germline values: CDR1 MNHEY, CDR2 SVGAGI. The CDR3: CASSKTGSLYGYTF. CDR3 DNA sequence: TGTGCCAGCAGTAAAACAGGGAGTCTCTATGGCTACACCTTC.

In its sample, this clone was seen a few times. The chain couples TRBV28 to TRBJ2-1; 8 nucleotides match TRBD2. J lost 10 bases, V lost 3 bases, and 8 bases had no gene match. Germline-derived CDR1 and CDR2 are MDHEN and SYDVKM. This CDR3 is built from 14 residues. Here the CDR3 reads CASSFLREAKEQFF. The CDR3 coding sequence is TGTGCCAGCAGTTTTTTGCGGGAGGCTAAGGAGCAGTTCTTC.

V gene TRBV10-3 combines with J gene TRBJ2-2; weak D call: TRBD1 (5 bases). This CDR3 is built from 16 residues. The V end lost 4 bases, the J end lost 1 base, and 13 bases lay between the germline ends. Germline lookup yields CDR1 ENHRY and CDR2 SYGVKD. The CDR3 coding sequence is TGTGCCATCAGTGGTTTAGGGGATTTGAACACCGGGGAGCTGTTTTTT. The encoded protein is CAISGLGDLNTGELFF.

CDR3 nucleotides: TGTGCCAGCAGCTTAGATCGGGGGGGCTTCGGGGAGCTGTTTTTT. This encodes CASSLDRGGFGELFF. This chain connects TRBV11-2 to TRBJ2-2, with TRBD2 matching 8 bases. From germline, CDR1 is SGHAT and CDR2 FQNNGV. The CDR3 length is 15 residues. V shed 0 bases and J 7 bases; nucleotides not matched to a gene: 4.

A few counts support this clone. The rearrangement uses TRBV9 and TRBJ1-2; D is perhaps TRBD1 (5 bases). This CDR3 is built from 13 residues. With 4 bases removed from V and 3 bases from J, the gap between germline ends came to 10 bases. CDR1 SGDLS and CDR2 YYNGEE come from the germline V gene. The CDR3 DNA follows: TGTGCCAGCAGCTTCAGGGCAGACTATGGCTACACCTTC. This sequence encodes CASSFRADYGYTF. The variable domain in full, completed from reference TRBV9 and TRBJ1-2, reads DSGVTQTPKHLITATGQRVTLRCSPRSGDLSVYWYQQSLDQGLQFLIQYYNGEERAKGNILERFSAQQFPDLHSELNLSSLELGDSALYFCASSFRADYGYTFGSGTRLTVV.

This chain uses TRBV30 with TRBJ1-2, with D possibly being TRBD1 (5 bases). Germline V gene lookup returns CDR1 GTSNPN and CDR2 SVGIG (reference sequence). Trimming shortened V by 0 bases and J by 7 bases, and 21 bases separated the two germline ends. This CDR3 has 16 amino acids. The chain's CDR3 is CAWSVRLRGVNRGYTF. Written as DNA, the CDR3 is TGTGCCTGGAGTGTTCGCCTGCGGGGGGTAAATCGTGGCTACACCTTC.

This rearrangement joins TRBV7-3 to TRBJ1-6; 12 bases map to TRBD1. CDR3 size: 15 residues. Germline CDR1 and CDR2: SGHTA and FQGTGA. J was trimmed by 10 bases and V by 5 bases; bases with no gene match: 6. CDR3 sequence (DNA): TGTGCCAGCAGCATCGCCGGGACAGGGGGCTCACCCCTCCACTTT. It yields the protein CASSIAGTGGSPLHF.

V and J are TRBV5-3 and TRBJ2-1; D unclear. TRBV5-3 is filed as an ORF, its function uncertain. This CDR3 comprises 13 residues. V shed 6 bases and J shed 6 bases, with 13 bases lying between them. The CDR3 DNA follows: TGTGCCAGAACCGCGGAGAGGTCCAATGAGCAGTTCTTC. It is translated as CARTAERSNEQFF.

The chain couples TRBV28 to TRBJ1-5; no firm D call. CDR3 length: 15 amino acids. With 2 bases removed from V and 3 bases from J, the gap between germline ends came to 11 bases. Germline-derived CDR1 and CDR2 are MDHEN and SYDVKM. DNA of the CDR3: TGTGCCAGCAGTTTAGAGGGATCGAACAATCAGCCCCAGCATTTT. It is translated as CASSLEGSNNQPQHF.

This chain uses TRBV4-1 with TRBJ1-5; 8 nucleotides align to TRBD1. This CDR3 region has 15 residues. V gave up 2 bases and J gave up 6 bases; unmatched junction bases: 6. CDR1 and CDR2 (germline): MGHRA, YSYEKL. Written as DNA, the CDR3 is TGCGCCAGCAGCCAATATCAGGGGGCGGGTCAGCCCCAGCATTTT. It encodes CASSQYQGAGQPQHF.